This T cell receptor beta chain was sequenced in a study of regulatory T cells in long-lasting Graves disease (TCRdb year 2021). Looking at the study overall: Newly diagnosed Graves' disease patients had taken antithyroid drugs for less than 3 months. This study used TCR sequencing and RNA sequencing of peripheral blood to compare persistent Graves' disease patients against newly diagnosed Graves' disease patients. The study was conducted in China and was registered as a clinical trial. A total of some 33 samples were covered by TCR sequencing, comprising 13 persistent and around 20 newly diagnosed Graves' disease patients.

Receptor amplification or capture employed multiplex PCR. The sequencer was an Illumina HiSeq 4000. CDR3 regions were amplified by Arm-PCR with iRepertoire HTBI primers to construct TCR beta libraries. Gel purification was performed on PCR products prior to sequencing. In the authors' own workflow: Across samples, roughly 60 TRBV and approximately 15 TRBJ segments were identified and used for gene usage analysis of CDR3 amino acid clonotypes. COPE and FqMerger were used to merge filtered high-quality paired reads into contigs. BLAST was used to align contigs to IMGT TRBV, TRBD and TRBJ reference genes, and CDR3 was defined according to IMGT. Clonotypes above 0.1% frequency were classified as highly expanded clones. Repertoire diversity was measured by Shannon entropy, and V-J evenness by the Gini coefficient. A clonotype found in more than one individual was treated as public. In-frame beta chains were kept once TCRdb had trimmed the public reads at Q25 with fastp and called clones with MiXCR. Identical CDR3 protein sequences are pooled into one entry, listed with their most common genes and DNA. The V and J calls and clone size are TCRdb's, not the authors'. The sample table lists 360,000 or so distinct CDR3 sequences, 16% of them with a count of one. In total, the top ten clones hold roughly 30% of the sample.

The time point tag for this specimen amounts to: newly diagnosed GD, antithyroid drugs for less than 3 months. RNA was extracted from PBMCs in TRIzol for both TCR sequencing and RNA sequencing. The diagnosis of Graves' disease was made according to American Thyroid Association guidelines. Patients were recruited from an endocrinology department in Xi'an, China. From each patient, approximately 9 milliliters of peripheral blood was collected into an EDTA anticoagulant tube. Ficoll Paque Plus density gradient separation was used to isolate PBMCs, and no further T cell sorting was performed. An Agilent 2100 Bioanalyzer and agarose gel were used to assess RNA quality, and a NanoDrop 2000 was used to measure RNA concentration. The CDR3 covers 18 residues, taking in both the cysteine and the phenylalanine. Only the CDR3 portion is preserved as DNA: 54 bases, with reading frame beginning at the first base. The trim is 6 bases for V and 2 bases for J, with a gap of 25 bases between the germline ends. According to the germline V gene, CDR1 reads LGHNT and CDR2 reads FRNRAP.

Comments on this clonotype: The antigen it recognizes is unknown. Per-nucleotide qualities are absent, and no much larger clonotype sits a single base away.

Broader findings and caveats from the paper: Only peripheral blood was studied, because thyroid tissue, the primary lesion, was inaccessible. Sequencing and analysis were limited to the TCR beta chain. A larger number of public clonotypes was shared among persistent patients (under 3,000) than among newly diagnosed patients (around 880). The small sample size was acknowledged by the authors as a limitation that may reduce accuracy. TRBV28, TRBJ1-2 and TRBJ2-5 were preferentially used in persistent disease, while TRBV20-1 and TRBJ2-1 were favored in newly diagnosed disease. Persistent Graves' disease patients showed lower TCR Shannon entropy and fewer highly expanded clones than newly diagnosed patients, suggesting clonal expansion.

These data also formed part of another study, on T cells in Graves' hyperthyroidism and ophthalmopathy. The second paper further reports: Graves' hyperthyroidism was defined as stable when no progression to ophthalmopathy occurred over 18 months of follow-up. Hyperthyroidism patients were newly diagnosed, with disease duration under 2 months, and aged 18 to 65 years. Exclusion was applied to patients with uncontrolled infections, other autoimmune diseases, pregnancy or lactation. Clinical symptoms, serum thyroxine and TRAb, thyroid ultrasound, and orbital computed tomography formed the basis for the diagnoses. A first-round RT-PCR of the TCR CDR3 used the HTBI primer set with the Qiagen OneStep RT-PCR kit. Most expanded thyroid clonotypes (frequency above 0.001) were also detected in blood, suggesting blood repertoires may reflect thyroid immune responses. A model built on a 13 V-J signature distinguished ophthalmopathy from stable hyperthyroidism, reaching approximately 89% sensitivity and around 81% specificity in cross-validation and 80%/75% in testing. During validation, the model predicted progression to ophthalmopathy a median of about 6.3 months ahead of onset, with roughly 65% sensitivity and less than 85% specificity. To identify TCR V-J signatures that set the groups apart, the researchers used a discovery cohort of more than 95 patients, made up of roughly 45 with Graves' ophthalmopathy and about 59 with stable Graves' hyperthyroidism. An independent validation cohort of around 19 hyperthyroidism patients and about 16 patients who later progressed to ophthalmopathy tested prospective prediction of ophthalmopathy. For training and testing, the roughly 93 patients in the discovery cohort were randomly divided in a 7:3 ratio. Thyroid tissue and blood T-cell repertoires from over 5 Graves' hyperthyroidism patients were also compared in the study. Once sampling was done, hyperthyroidism patients were given methimazole at a starting dose of 30 mg daily, whereas ophthalmopathy patients were given high-dose intravenous methylprednisolone. Libraries were constructed in a second round of multiplex PCR, after which size selection and purification were performed. Sequencing of the libraries was done on an Illumina HiSeq2000 using paired-end 100 bp reads. SOAPnuke was used to process the raw data, with reads discarded if the reads contained adapters or uncalled bases, had a mean Phred below 15, or lacked an exact constant-primer or identifier match. COPE v1.2.5 was used to merge the high-quality paired reads, and each unique nucleotide sequence was defined as a clonotype. Clonotypes were aligned to IMGT TRBV, TRBD and TRBJ reference segments using MiTCR v1.1. The analysis included only V-J combinations with a frequency above 0.0001, which together covered more than 98% of the repertoires. A TCS score was defined as the ratio of F50 (clonal expansion) to E x V (chaos), with BLOSUM62-based TCRdist applied between CDR3 peptides within each V-J. Welch's t-statistics and random forest reduced just over 500 V-J features to 10 to 15, which were used in a naive Bayes classifier (R e1071). No statistical method was used to fix the sample size in advance, and group allocation was not hidden from the investigators. According to the paper, TCR Vbeta CDR3 sequencing was carried out on 135 peripheral blood samples, which came from approximately 41 ophthalmopathy, under 80 hyperthyroidism and approximately 17 progressor patients.

This material consisted of peripheral blood mononuclear cells (PBMCs), taken at new diagnosis, from a patient treated with antithyroid drugs. The receptor comes from a middle-aged man with Graves disease. Donor details come from another sample of the same person, matched by shared clones. The rearrangement joined TRBV12-5 to TRBJ2-5; tentative D gene TRBD1, with 5 bases matching. The CDR3 protein: CASGSDRRPERRQETQYF. In nucleotides, the sequence is TGTGCTAGTGGGAGTGACAGACGACCAGAACGGAGACAAGAGACCCAGTACTTC.